The rows below give T cell receptor beta chains drawn from one sample of a study of blood T cell repertoires in COVID-19. Produced via immunoSEQ multiplex PCR; TCRdb's table is partial and in-frame only. The profile shows around 53,000 clones, approximately 80% of them singletons. Sequenced: peripheral blood. The receptor source for this set is a man aged 65-85 years with active or convalescent COVID-19. CDR3s include the opening cysteine and the closing phenylalanine or tryptophan. The D gene is left open where the match is weak. Expanded clones are given a class, and other clones once, few, many or no size at all.

v_call	j_call	d_call	clone_size	cdr3_aa	cdr3_nt
TRBV7-2	TRBJ2-1	NA	NA	CASGLRHQTYYNEQFF	TGTGCCAGCGGTCTGAGGCACCAGACTTATTACAATGAGCAGTTCTTC
TRBV24-1	TRBJ2-5	TRBD2	few	CATSAKGLAVQETQYF	TGTGCCACCAGTGCTAAGGGACTAGCGGTTCAAGAGACCCAGTACTTC
TRBV18	TRBJ1-1	NA	few	CASSPDANQGTEAFF	TGTGCCAGCTCACCGGATGCTAATCAGGGCACTGAAGCTTTCTTT
TRBV4-2	TRBJ1-6	NA	NA	CASSPAVADGYSPLHF	TGTGCCAGCAGCCCAGCGGTTGCGGACGGCTATTCACCCCTCCACTTT
TRBV19	TRBJ2-3	NA	NA	CATQATSTDTQYF	TGTGCCACCCAAGCCACTAGCACAGATACGCAGTATTTT
TRBV6-5	TRBJ1-2	NA	NA	CASSYSGATSGYTF	TGTGCCAGCAGTTACTCGGGGGCTACCAGCGGCTACACCTTC
TRBV5-4	TRBJ2-5	TRBD2	NA	CASSSTSGVTGETQYF	TGTGCCAGCAGCTCTACTAGCGGGGTCACAGGGGAGACCCAGTACTTC
TRBV14	TRBJ1-4	NA	NA	CASSQDTGVNEKLFF	TGTGCCAGCAGCCAAGATACAGGAGTTAATGAAAAACTGTTTTTT
TRBV6-5	TRBJ2-5	NA	once	CASSPNSGQETQYF	TGTGCCAGCAGTCCAAATTCCGGTCAAGAGACCCAGTACTTC
TRBV24-1	TRBJ1-2	NA	NA	CATSGLGMEDGYGYTF	TGTGCCACCAGTGGGTTGGGGATGGAGGACGGCTATGGCTACACCTTC
TRBV6-5	TRBJ1-3	TRBD1	NA	CASRSRGDGNTIYF	TGTGCCAGCAGAAGCAGGGGGGACGGAAACACCATATATTTT
TRBV5-1	TRBJ2-7	NA	NA	CASSLVGGDYEQYF	TGCGCCAGCAGCTTGGTTGGGGGCGACTACGAGCAGTACTTC
TRBV28	TRBJ1-4	NA	NA	CASTPGGSGNEKLFF	TGTGCCAGCACCCCCGGGGGGAGCGGTAATGAAAAACTGTTTTTT
TRBV20-1	TRBJ1-5	NA	once	CSASPMDYSLGPQHF	TGCAGTGCTAGTCCAATGGACTATTCCTTGGGGCCCCAGCATTTT
TRBV6-1	TRBJ1-4	NA	once	CASSGIDRLGQEKLFF	TGTGCCAGCAGTGGAATAGACAGGTTGGGTCAAGAAAAACTGTTTTTT
TRBV11-2	TRBJ1-1	TRBD1	few	CASSLSGGVTEAFF	TGTGCCAGCAGCTTATCAGGGGGCGTCACTGAAGCTTTCTTT
TRBV30	TRBJ2-6	NA	NA	CAWSPHGAPANVLTF	TGTGCCTGGAGCCCCCATGGGGCCCCCGCCAACGTCCTGACTTTC
TRBV19	TRBJ2-1	TRBD1	NA	CASSIGTGYYNEQFF	TGTGCCAGTAGTATCGGGACAGGGTATTACAATGAGCAGTTCTTC